This entry describes one T cell receptor beta chain. Its cognate antigen is unknown. This sample stems from a study of cytomegalovirus exposure and HLA in healthy donors. Study-wide points: As a later analysis revealed, most CMV-associated TCR beta chains appeared HLA-restricted.

CDR3 length equals 14 residues. Germline CDR1 is MNHEY and CDR2 is SMNVEV (reference sequence). V lost 5 bases to trimming and J lost 3 bases; unmatched junction nucleotides: 3. This cohort consisted of healthy bone marrow donors. The PCR contained 60 Vbeta and 13 Jbeta primers. Assay used: immunoSEQ multiplex PCR; TCRdb lists only in-frame clones, some missing. The sample consists of 80,000 to 100,000 clones, around 67% of them appearing once. This chain joins TRBV27 and TRBJ1-5; 8 bases align to TRBD1. The sample was PBMCs. The sequence was collected from a man aged 50 to 59 in good health and CMV-seronegative. CDR3 in amino acids: CASSGQGTNQPQHF. The CDR3 DNA reads TGTGCCAGCAGTGGACAGGGTACCAATCAGCCCCAGCATTTT.